A single sample gave rise to the 17 T cell receptor beta chains below, sequenced in a study of regulatory T cells in long-lasting Graves disease. CDR3 regions were amplified by Arm-PCR using iRepertoire HTBI primers to build TCR beta libraries. TCRdb itself ran the multiplex PCR reads through MiXCR, one entry per CDR3 protein. The sample records around 460,000 distinct CDR3 sequences, roughly 15% being singletons. Time point noted: newly diagnosed GD, antithyroid drugs for less than 3 months. After RNA was extracted from PBMCs, the TCR library was made from it. These data were also reused for a study on T cells in Graves' hyperthyroidism and ophthalmopathy.

The specimen was peripheral blood mononuclear cells (PBMCs), collected at new diagnosis, from a patient treated with antithyroid drugs. The receptors come from a woman in her 50s with Graves disease.

This rearrangement joins TRBV20-1 to TRBJ2-1; 10 bases line up with TRBD2. This CDR3 spans 15 amino acids. The germline gives CDR1 DFQATT, CDR2 SNEGSKA (reference sequence). The CDR3 bases are TGCAGCCCGTGGTCTAGCGGGAGTGTCCACAATGAGCAGTTCTTC. Translating gives CSPWSSGSVHNEQFF.

On this clonotype: A much larger clone differs by one base, so this may be a read error. The chain is built from TRBV11-2 and TRBJ2-1, with D tentatively TRBD1 or TRBD2 (6 bases each). Germline assignment: CDR1 SGHAT and CDR2 FQNNGV. The CDR3 runs 12 residues. Trimming pared 4 bases from V and 10 bases from J, leaving 11 bases between. The CDR3, as DNA: TGTGCCAGCAGCTCCCCCGGGGGCGAGCAGTTCTTC. Translated: CASSSPGGEQFF.

This clonotype was found a few times. CDR3 sequence (DNA): TGTGCCAGCTTACAACTGGACAGGGTGGACGGGGAGCTGTTTTTT. Amino acid sequence: CASLQLDRVDGELFF. The rearrangement links TRBV2 to TRBJ2-2; TRBD1 matches 8 bases. The CDR3 spans 15 residues. Germline V gene data show CDR1 as SNHLY and CDR2 as FYNNEI. J gave up 7 bases and V 8 bases, and 12 bases lay outside the gene matches.

This clonotype was seen only a few times. The chain is built from TRBV5-1 and TRBJ1-1; D remains ambiguous. V dropped 4 bases and J dropped 3 bases, with 13 bases sitting between them. The V gene's germline CDR1 is SGHRS and CDR2 YFSETQ. The CDR3 contains 14 residues. CDR3 residues: CASSTSSSYTEAFF. In nucleotides, the CDR3 is TGCGCCAGCAGCACTTCGTCCAGTTACACTGAAGCTTTCTTT.

At least ten counts were recorded for this clonotype. This chain joins TRBV5-4 and TRBJ2-5, with D hard to call. V lost 1 base and J lost 3, with 7 bases in between. Looked up from germline, CDR1 is SGHNT and CDR2 is YYREEE (reference sequence). This CDR3 comprises 13 residues. The CDR3 sequence is CASSLQAEETQYF. The CDR3 DNA sequence: TGTGCCAGCAGCTTGCAGGCAGAAGAGACCCAGTACTTC.

This clonotype was counted at least ten times. The chain couples TRBV28 to TRBJ2-2; the match to TRBD1 covers 9 bases. The germline V gene encodes CDR1 MDHEN and CDR2 SYDVKM. The junction had 11 bases not matched to a gene; V was cut back by 3 bases and J by 9 bases. The CDR3 length is 16 residues. CDR3 DNA: TGTGCCAGCAGTTTGGGACAGGGACGGGGCAGGAGGGAGCTGTTTTTT. This sequence encodes CASSLGQGRGRRELFF.

This clonotype was seen a single time. It may be a read error: a sequence one base away is much more abundant. V is TRBV5-5 and J is TRBJ2-7, with D possibly TRBD1 on 6 matching bases. The V and J ends lost 4 bases and 2 bases respectively, with 10 bases between them. Germline CDR1 and CDR2: SGHKS and YYEKEE (reference sequence). This CDR3 region has 13 residues. The CDR3 DNA sequence: TGTGCCAGCAGCCATAACAGGGCCTACGAGCAGTACTTC. Protein product: CASSHNRAYEQYF. The variable domain in full, completed from reference TRBV5-5 and TRBJ2-7, reads DAGVTQSPTHLIKTRGQQVTLRCSPISGHKSVSWYQQVLGQGPQFIFQYYEKEERGRGNFPDRFSARQFPNYSSELNVNALLLGDSALYLCASSHNRAYEQYFGPGTRLTVT.

This clonotype was counted between two and nine times. V gene TRBV6-2 or TRBV6-3 combines with J gene TRBJ2-1, with a possible D match to TRBD1 (5 bases). The CDR3 length is 14 residues. The V end lost 0 bases, the J end lost 6 bases, and 9 bases lay between the germline ends. Germline V gene sequence: CDR1 MNHEY, CDR2 SVGEGT. CDR3: CASSYSSRVNEQFF. CDR3 bases: TGTGCCAGCAGTTACTCGTCCAGGGTCAATGAGCAGTTCTTC.

This clonotype came up many times. This chain links TRBV28 with TRBJ2-3; 13 positions agree with TRBD2. V shed 3 bases and J 6 bases; nucleotides not matched to a gene: 9. The germline gives CDR1 MDHEN, CDR2 SYDVKM. The CDR3 runs 17 residues. CDR3 in DNA: TGTGCCAGCAGTTTCCCCGCTGGACTAGCGGGAGCGGATACGCAGTATTTT. This codes for CASSFPAGLAGADTQYF.

The chain couples TRBV3-1 to TRBJ1-4; D remains ambiguous. There are 12 residues in the CDR3. The V end lost 1 base, the J end lost 8 bases, and 5 bases lay between the germline ends. Germline assignment: CDR1 LGHDT and CDR2 YNNKEL (reference sequence). CDR3 bases: TGTGCCAGCAGCCAAGGTCCCGAAAAACTGTTTTTT. Its protein product is CASSQGPEKLFF.

This chain uses TRBV9 with TRBJ2-5; D remains ambiguous. The CDR3 loop spans 12 amino acids. Germline V gene lookup returns CDR1 SGDLS and CDR2 YYNGEE. V was pared by 3 bases and J by 5 bases, with 8 bases between. In DNA form, the CDR3 reads TGTGCCAGCAGCGCCGACATCGAGACCCAGTACTTC. Amino acid sequence: CASSADIETQYF.

This clonotype occurred many times. The chain links TRBV20-1 to TRBJ2-3; the D is unclear. Germline assignment: CDR1 DFQATT and CDR2 SNEGSKA (reference sequence). The length of the CDR3 is 13 residues. V lost 5 bases and J 2 bases, leaving 11 bases between the germline ends. The CDR3 region has the DNA TGCAGTGCTGGGAAGATCGCCACAGATACGCAGTATTTT. Protein: CSAGKIATDTQYF.

This clonotype has at least ten counts. This chain links TRBV11-2 with TRBJ1-1; TRBD1 matches at 8 bases. With V trimmed by 5 bases and J by 3 bases, 5 bases remained unmatched. Germline loops: CDR1 SGHAT, CDR2 FQNNGV. This CDR3 is built from 14 residues. Here the CDR3 reads CASSGRQGHTEAFF. The CDR3, as DNA: TGTGCCAGCAGCGGACGACAGGGGCACACTGAAGCTTTCTTT.

This clonotype has a count of ten or more. The J gene is TRBJ2-7, the V gene TRBV28, with TRBD2 matching 7 bases. Unmatched junction bases numbered 12, after V lost 5 bases and J lost 5 bases. Germline-derived CDR1 and CDR2 are MDHEN and SYDVKM. The CDR3 consists of 15 residues. The CDR3 region is CASSPRTRLLDEQYF. CDR3 in DNA: TGTGCCAGCAGTCCCAGGACTAGACTCCTAGACGAGCAGTACTTC.

The V call is TRBV30, the J call TRBJ1-2, with D possibly TRBD1 on 6 matching bases. In germline, CDR1 is GTSNPN, CDR2 SVGIG (reference sequence). This CDR3 region has 13 residues. Trimming left V 8 bases short and J 4 bases short, with 17 bases between. This CDR3 is CATTEGGIYGYTF. CDR3 DNA: TGTGCCACAACAGAAGGGGGAATCTATGGCTACACCTTC.

The J gene is TRBJ2-5, the V gene TRBV3-1; D perhaps matches TRBD1 (6 bases). CDR3 length: 15 amino acids. The germline V gene has CDR1 LGHDT and CDR2 YNNKEL (reference sequence). Trimming removed 4 bases at V and 5 bases at J, with 17 bases between. In DNA, the CDR3 is TGTGCCAGCAGCCCCGGGGTGGGGGCCTGGGAGACCCAGTACTTC. It codes for CASSPGVGAWETQYF.

This clonotype was counted many times. The genes are TRBV28 and TRBJ2-3; D gene uncertain. This CDR3 spans 12 amino acids. Germline V CDR1 and CDR2: MDHEN, SYDVKM. V was clipped by 6 bases and J by 0 bases, with 4 bases between them. In DNA, the CDR3 is TGTGCCAGCAGACAGAGCACAGATACGCAGTATTTT. It translates to CASRQSTDTQYF.